This T cell receptor beta chain stems from a study of blood T cells in healthy people across ages. Study outcomes and limitations: Diversity estimates drawn from one million T cells were deemed underestimates.

The V gene end was trimmed by 6 bases and the J gene end by 11 bases; junction bases not matched to a gene: 10. The CDR3 extends over 13 amino acids. As concerns this clonotype: Its target is unknown.

Sample-barcoded 5' priming and a J-beta primer mix drove a second PCR of about 6 to 12 cycles. The study obtained at least 2.5 million CDR3-containing paired-end reads from every sample. In TCRdb, the 5' RACE reads were re-called with MiXCR into one record per CDR3 protein. The data contain roughly 1,300,000 distinct CDR3 sequences, 59% of them seen just once; the ten biggest clones take up more than 6%. This chain connects TRBV12-3 or TRBV12-4 to TRBJ2-5, with 9 bases that match TRBD1. Sequenced material: blood. This clonotype originated in a man in his late teens or twenties in good health. CDR3 sequence reads: CASRLGQGNEQYF. CDR3 sequence (DNA): TGTGCCAGCAGACTGGGACAGGGTAATGAGCAGTACTTC.